This T cell receptor (beta chain) was sequenced during a study of Ad26.COV2.S vaccination and SARS-CoV-2 variants. Study details: Recipients of Ad26.COV2.S got it intramuscularly, once or twice 56 days apart. The study's findings and limits: The TCR breadth and depth analyses may have produced an underestimate of total T cell responses. A substantial breadth of spike-specific CD8+ and CD4+ T cell responses after vaccination has been reported. Individuals receiving vaccine had higher spike-specific TCR breadth than placebo recipients did.

Assay: immunoSEQ multiplex PCR; the TCRdb copy retains only in-frame clones and omits some. The table includes approximately 340,000 clones, 70% to 90% detected once. V lost 6 bases and J 1 base, leaving 15 bases between the germline ends. Looked up from germline, CDR1 is SGHTA and CDR2 is FQGNSA. The CDR3 covers 15 residues. The sample's treatment: roughly 19 received Ad26.COV2.S at low or high dose, single or two shots; about 5 received placebo; per-sample allocation not given. It was on day 63 after the first vaccine or placebo injection that samples were taken. As concerns this clone: What it recognizes is unknown.

The sample in question was peripheral blood, obtained in a trial of Ad26.COV2.S vaccine versus placebo. The clonotype was recovered from a person between 18 and 59 years old who received the Ad26.COV2.S COVID-19 vaccine or a placebo. The gene calls are TRBV7-2 and TRBJ1-1, with a possible D match to TRBD1 (5 bases). CDR3: CASRRNPGANTEAFF. CDR3 in DNA: TGTGCCAGCAGGCGCAACCCTGGGGCGAACACTGAAGCTTTCTTT.